A selection of T cell receptor beta chains follows, all from one sample in a study of shared clonotypes between healthy human individuals. Profiling relied on immunoSEQ multiplex PCR, and the TCRdb table lists in-frame clones only, not all of them. Here the sample spans around 2,100,000 clones, about 95% being singletons. Source material: naive CD8+ T cells sorted from blood. These receptors originate from a man in his late teens or twenties in good health. The conserved cysteine and the conserved F or W are not part of the CDR3 here.

j_call | v_call | cdr3_aa
TRBJ2-7 | TRBV9 | ASSEWTGGEQY
TRBJ1-4 | TRBV6-5 | ASSLGLDEKLF
TRBJ2-3 | TRBV6-5 | ASSYGQGSDTQY
TRBJ2-7 | TRBV14 | ASSQLGGGAHYEQY
TRBJ2-3 | TRBV6-5 | ASSYSGGYTDTQY
TRBJ2-5 | TRBV28 | ASGPDRGQLETQY
TRBJ2-7 | TRBV6-5 | ASSYSSMGQVYEQY
TRBJ2-1 | TRBV4-1 | ASSHIAGKYNEQF
TRBJ2-2 | TRBV5-6 | ASSLLYLANTGELF
TRBJ2-7 | TRBV11-2 | ASSLTSGGAYEQY
TRBJ2-7 | TRBV5-1 | ASSWSPGIYEQY
TRBJ2-3 | TRBV10-1 | ASSGTGTDTQY
TRBJ2-7 | TRBV27 | ASSLTRTISYEQY
TRBJ1-1 | TRBV6-5 | ASSQGGENTEAF
TRBJ1-1 | TRBV27 | ASSPYGANTEAF
TRBJ2-7 | TRBV2 | ASSSDILGDYEQY
TRBJ2-1 | TRBV6-5 | ASSYPGGRNEQF
TRBJ1-1 | TRBV2 | ASSGRRILSAEAF
TRBJ2-7 | TRBV7-2 | ASSLVGTLYEQY
TRBJ2-3 | TRBV16 | ASSLGDTQY
TRBJ1-6 | TRBV13 | ASSPRSYNSPLH
TRBJ1-3 | TRBV10-3 | AISEDRDSGNTIY
TRBJ1-6 | TRBV5-1 | ASSSVPGQGSSYNSPLH
TRBJ1-5 | TRBV6-6 | ASSYPTGGIWPQH
TRBJ2-1 | TRBV27 | ASSLSAGGAGNEQF
TRBJ2-2 | TRBV29-1 | SVTSPVTGELF
TRBJ2-7 | TRBV10-3 | AISESDPYEQY
TRBJ1-4 | TRBV6-5 | ASRPGPTNEKLF
TRBJ2-5 | TRBV4-1 | ASSPSVGAILAQY
TRBJ2-2 | TRBV27 | ASSPESGELF
TRBJ2-5 | TRBV28 | ATGLGETQY
TRBJ1-2 | TRBV6-1 | ASSEFDTPYGYT
TRBJ2-3 | TRBV7-8 | ASSPEEGLLNADTQY
TRBJ2-3 | TRBV9 | ASSQHSTRTRDTQY
TRBJ2-5 | TRBV6-6 | ASSSGLAGGKTQY
TRBJ2-1 | TRBV6-5 | ASSYSGGTYNEQF
TRBJ2-1 | TRBV30 | AWTQYGTYNEQF
TRBJ2-5 | TRBV7-8 | ASSLTPAGAPYAQY
TRBJ2-1 | TRBV6-6 | ASSYGRQGINEQF
TRBJ2-1 | TRBV6-5 | ASSYPTGGKGNEQF
TRBJ1-6 | TRBV5-6 | ASSLGEQGLTYNSPLH
TRBJ2-4 | TRBV30 | AWSRTGGDIQY
TRBJ1-1 | TRBV5-6 | ASSLGAGGLRNTEAF
TRBJ2-1 | TRBV30 | AWRDTQGLIAHNEQF
TRBJ1-2 | TRBV27 | ASSLAGRFGGYGYT
TRBJ1-2 | TRBV4-1 | ASSQREGTNYGYT
TRBJ2-7 | TRBV6-6 | ASSISSGVPYEQY